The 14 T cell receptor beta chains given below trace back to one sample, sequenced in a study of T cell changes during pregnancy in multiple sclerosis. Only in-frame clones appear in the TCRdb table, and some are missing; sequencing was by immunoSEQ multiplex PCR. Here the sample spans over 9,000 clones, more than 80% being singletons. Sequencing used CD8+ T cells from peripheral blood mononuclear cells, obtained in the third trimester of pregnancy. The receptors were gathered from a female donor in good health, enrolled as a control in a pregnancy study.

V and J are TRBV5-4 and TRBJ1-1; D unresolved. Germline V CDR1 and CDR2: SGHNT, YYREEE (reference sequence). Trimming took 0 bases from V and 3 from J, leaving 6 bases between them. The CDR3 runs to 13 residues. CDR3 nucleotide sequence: TGTGCCAGCAGCTTGGTAGCATACACTGAAGCTTTCTTT. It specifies CASSLVAYTEAFF.

This CDR3 reads CASRPKGEMDTEAFF. In DNA, the CDR3 is TGTGCCAGCAGGCCCAAAGGGGAAATGGACACTGAAGCTTTCTTT. The chain links TRBV6-1 to TRBJ1-1; maybe TRBD1 (5 bases). This CDR3 is 15 amino acids long. V lost 6 bases to trimming and J lost 3 bases, with 17 bases between them. CDR1 MNHNS and CDR2 SASEGT come from the germline V gene.

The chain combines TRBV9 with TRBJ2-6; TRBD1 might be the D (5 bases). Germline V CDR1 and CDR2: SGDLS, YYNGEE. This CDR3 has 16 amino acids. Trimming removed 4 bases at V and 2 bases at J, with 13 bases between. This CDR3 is CASSFGQPPGANVLTF. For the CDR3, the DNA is TGTGCCAGCAGCTTTGGACAACCCCCTGGGGCCAACGTCCTGACTTTC.

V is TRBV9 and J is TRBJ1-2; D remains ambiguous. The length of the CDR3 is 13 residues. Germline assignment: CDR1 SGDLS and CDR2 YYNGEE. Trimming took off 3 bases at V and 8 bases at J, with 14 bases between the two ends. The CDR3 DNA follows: TGTGCCAGCAGCGGATCCGGGTCTCCCGGCTACACCTTC. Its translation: CASSGSGSPGYTF.

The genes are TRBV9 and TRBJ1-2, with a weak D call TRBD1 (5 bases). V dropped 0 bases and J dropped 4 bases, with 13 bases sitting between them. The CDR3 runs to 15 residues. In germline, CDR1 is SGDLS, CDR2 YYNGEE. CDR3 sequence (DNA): TGTGCCAGCAGCGTAGATGGTCGACAGTCCTATGGCTACACCTTC. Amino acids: CASSVDGRQSYGYTF.

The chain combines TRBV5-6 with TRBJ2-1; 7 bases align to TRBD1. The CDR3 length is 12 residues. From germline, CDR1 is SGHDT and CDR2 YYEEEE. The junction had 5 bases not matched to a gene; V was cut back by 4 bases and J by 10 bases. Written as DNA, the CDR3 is TGTGCCAGCAGCCCCGGGACAGCAGAGCAGTTCTTC. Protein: CASSPGTAEQFF.

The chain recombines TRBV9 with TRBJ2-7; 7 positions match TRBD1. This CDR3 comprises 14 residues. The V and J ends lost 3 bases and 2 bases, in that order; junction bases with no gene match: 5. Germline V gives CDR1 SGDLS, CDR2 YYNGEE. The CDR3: CASSEGAGAYEQYF. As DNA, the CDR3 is TGTGCCAGCAGCGAGGGGGCTGGGGCCTACGAGCAGTACTTC.

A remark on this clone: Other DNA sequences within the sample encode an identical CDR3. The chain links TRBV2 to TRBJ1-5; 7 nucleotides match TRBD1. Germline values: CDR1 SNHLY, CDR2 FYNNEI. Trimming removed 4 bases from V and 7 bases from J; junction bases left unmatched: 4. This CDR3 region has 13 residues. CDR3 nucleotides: TGTGCCAGCAGTGGCCAGGGGGAGCAGCCCCAGCATTTT. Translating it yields CASSGQGEQPQHF.

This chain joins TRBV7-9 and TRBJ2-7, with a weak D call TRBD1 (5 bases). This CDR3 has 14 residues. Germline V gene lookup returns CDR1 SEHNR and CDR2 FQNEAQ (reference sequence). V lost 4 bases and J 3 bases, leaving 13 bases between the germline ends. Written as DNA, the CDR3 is TGTGCCAGCAGCTCCAGGGTCGGGTACTACGAGCAGTACTTC. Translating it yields CASSSRVGYYEQYF.

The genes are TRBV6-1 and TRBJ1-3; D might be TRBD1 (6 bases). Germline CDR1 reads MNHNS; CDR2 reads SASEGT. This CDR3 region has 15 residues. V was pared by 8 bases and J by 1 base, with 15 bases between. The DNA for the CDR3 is TGTGCCAGCTACGGGGGGGGCGCTTCTGGAAACACCATATATTTT. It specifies CASYGGGASGNTIYF.

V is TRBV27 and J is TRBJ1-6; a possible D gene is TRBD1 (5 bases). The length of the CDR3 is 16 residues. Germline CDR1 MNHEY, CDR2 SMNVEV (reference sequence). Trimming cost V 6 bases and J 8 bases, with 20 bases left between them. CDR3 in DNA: TGTGCCAGCAGGGAAAGACGGGAGACAGAGGATTCACCCCTCCACTTT. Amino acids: CASRERRETEDSPLHF.

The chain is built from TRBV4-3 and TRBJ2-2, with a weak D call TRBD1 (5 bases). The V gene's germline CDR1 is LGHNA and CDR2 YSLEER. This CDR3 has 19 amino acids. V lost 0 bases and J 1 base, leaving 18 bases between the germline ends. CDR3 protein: CASSQDFQGVRGNTGELFF. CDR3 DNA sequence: TGCGCCAGCAGCCAAGATTTTCAAGGGGTTAGAGGGAACACCGGGGAGCTGTTTTTT.

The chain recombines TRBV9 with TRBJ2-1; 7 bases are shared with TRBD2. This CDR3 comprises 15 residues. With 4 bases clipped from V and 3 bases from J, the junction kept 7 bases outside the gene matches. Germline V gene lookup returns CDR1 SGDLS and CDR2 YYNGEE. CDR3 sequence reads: CASSPFGGGYNEQFF. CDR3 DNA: TGTGCCAGCAGCCCATTTGGCGGGGGCTACAATGAGCAGTTCTTC.

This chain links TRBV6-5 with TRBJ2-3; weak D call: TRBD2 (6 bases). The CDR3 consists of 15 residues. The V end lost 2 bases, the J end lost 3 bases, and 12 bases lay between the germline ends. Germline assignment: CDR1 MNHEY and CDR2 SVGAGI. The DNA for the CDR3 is TGTGCCAGCAGTTACGGCGCCCGGGAGACAGATACGCAGTATTTT. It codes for CASSYGARETDTQYF.